A selection of T cell receptor beta chains follows, all from one sample in a study of OX40 agonist ivuxolimab in advanced cancers. Sequencing used immunoSEQ multiplex PCR; TCRdb keeps in-frame clones, though not all of them. The sample carries 90,000 to 100,000 clones, about 96% recorded once. The sample in question was CD4+ or CD8+ T cells sorted from blood, obtained in a trial of the OX40 agonist ivuxolimab. The receptor set was obtained from an adult with an advanced solid tumor such as melanoma, head and neck, liver or kidney cancer. The CDR3 runs from the conserved cysteine through the conserved F or W. D genes are given only for firm matches.

J | V | D | DNA | CDR3
TRBJ2-7 | TRBV4-2 | TRBD2 | TGTGCCAGCAGCCAAGGAGCGGGGGGAATTTACGAGCAGTACTTC | CASSQGAGGIYEQYF
TRBJ1-5 | TRBV5-1 | NA | TGCGCCAGCAGCTTGGAGGGCAGGGTCAATCAGCCCCAGCATTTT | CASSLEGRVNQPQHF
TRBJ2-3 | TRBV7-9 | NA | TGTGCCAGCAGCTTTGGGGGGCAGGATACGCAGTATTTT | CASSFGGQDTQYF
TRBJ2-2 | TRBV7-9 | TRBD2 | TGTGCCAGCAGCTTACTAGCGGGAGCGAACACCGGGGAGCTGTTTTTT | CASSLLAGANTGELFF
TRBJ2-5 | TRBV7-9 | TRBD2 | TGTGCCAGCAGCTTGGGAGCGGGAGGGCCGGAGACCCAGTACTTC | CASSLGAGGPETQYF
TRBJ2-7 | TRBV6-5 | TRBD1 | TGTGCCAGCAGTTACCGGGACAGGCCCTACGAGCAGTACTTC | CASSYRDRPYEQYF
TRBJ1-3 | TRBV15 | NA | TGTGCCACCAGCAGGGAGTTTGGAAACACCATATATTTT | CATSREFGNTIYF
TRBJ2-1 | TRBV9 | NA | TGTGCCAGCACCTTGGGGGGGGGCACATACAATGAGCAGTTCTTC | CASTLGGGTYNEQFF
TRBJ2-2 | TRBV11-3 | NA | TGTGCCAGCAGCCCCATTGGAGGCACCGGGGAGCTGTTTTTT | CASSPIGGTGELFF
TRBJ2-1 | TRBV28 | NA | TGTGCCAGCAGTTTAAAAGGGGGCGGGAGAACGGATGAGCAGTTCTTC | CASSLKGGGRTDEQFF
TRBJ2-7 | TRBV5-6 | TRBD2 | TGTGCCAGCAGCTTGGGGCTAGCGGGCCTTTACGAGCAGTACTTC | CASSLGLAGLYEQYF
TRBJ2-1 | TRBV7-3 | TRBD2 | TGTGCCAGCAGCTTATCGGGGGGAAGGAACAATGAGCAGTTCTTC | CASSLSGGRNNEQFF
TRBJ1-2 | TRBV5-6 | NA | TGTGCCAGCAGCTTACAGGGAGAGCTCTATGGCTACACCTTC | CASSLQGELYGYTF
TRBJ2-1 | TRBV7-3 | NA | TGTGCCAGCAGCTTGGAGGGAAGGCATGGGGAGGAGCAGTTCTTC | CASSLEGRHGEEQFF
TRBJ1-1 | TRBV7-9 | TRBD1 | TGTGCCAGCAGCTTAAACAGGGGGGGAGTAGTTACTGAAGCTTTCTTT | CASSLNRGGVVTEAFF
TRBJ1-4 | TRBV28 | NA | TGTGCCAGCAACCACCGGGAGAATGAAAAACTGTTTTTT | CASNHRENEKLFF
TRBJ1-1 | TRBV28 | NA | TGTGCCAGCAGTTCCCTAACTGAAGCTTTCTTT | CASSSLTEAFF
TRBJ1-4 | TRBV19 | NA | TGTGCCAGTAGTTTGGGGACCGCAACTAATGAAAAACTGTTTTTT | CASSLGTATNEKLFF
TRBJ2-1 | TRBV9 | NA | TGTGCCAGCAGCTTCAACAATGAGCAGTTCTTC | CASSFNNEQFF
TRBJ1-2 | TRBV5-6 | NA | TGTGCCAGCAGCTATAGGTCGGTCATGAGGGATGGCTACACCTTC | CASSYRSVMRDGYTF
TRBJ1-5 | TRBV28 | NA | TGTGCCAGCAGTTTACGTGGGAGCAATCAGCCCCAGCATTTT | CASSLRGSNQPQHF
TRBJ1-5 | TRBV27 | NA | TGTGCCAGCAGCCCCGGGACAACACGTTATAGCAATCAGCCCCAGCATTTT | CASSPGTTRYSNQPQHF
TRBJ2-7 | TRBV2 | NA | TGTGCCAGCACCTCCTACGAGCAGTACTTC | CASTSYEQYF
TRBJ2-3 | TRBV7-6 | TRBD1 | TGTGCCAGCAGCTGGGACAGAGATAGACCTAGCACAGATACGCAGTATTTT | CASSWDRDRPSTDTQYF
TRBJ1-3 | TRBV7-6 | NA | TGTGCCAGCAGCTTGGCAGACAACACCATATATTTT | CASSLADNTIYF
TRBJ2-7 | TRBV5-8 | TRBD2 | TGTGCCAGCAGTCGGACTAGCGGTTACGAGCAGTACTTC | CASSRTSGYEQYF
TRBJ2-2 | TRBV5-4 | TRBD2 | TGTGCCAGCAGCTTGTATCTAGCGGGAGTCACCGGGGAGCTGTTTTTT | CASSLYLAGVTGELFF